This is a list of T cell receptor beta chains from one sample in a study of shared clonotypes between healthy human individuals. Sequencing used immunoSEQ multiplex PCR; TCRdb keeps in-frame clones, though not all of them. Of fewer than 200,000 clones listed, around 93% are singletons. Sequencing used naive CD4+ T cells sorted from blood. The origin of the receptors is a woman under 40 in good health. The CDR3 runs from the conserved cysteine through the conserved F or W. The order of the fields is clone size, J gene, D gene, V gene, CDR3 DNA, CDR3 protein. D genes are given only for firm matches. Rows may omit the clone size; those that give it use once, few, many or a size class.

abundance: NA
j_gene: TRBJ2-7
d_gene: TRBD2
v_gene: TRBV10-3
CDR3nt: TGTGCCGTTCTAGCGGGCGAGCAGTACTTC
CDR3aa: CAVLAGEQYF

abundance: NA
j_gene: TRBJ2-1
d_gene: TRBD2
v_gene: TRBV28
CDR3nt: TGTGCCAGCACCCCGGCTAGCGGGAGGACTGAGCAGTTCTTC
CDR3aa: CASTPASGRTEQFF

abundance: NA
j_gene: TRBJ2-3
d_gene: NA
v_gene: TRBV29-1
CDR3nt: TGCAGCCTTCAGTCGGGAGATACAGATACGCAGTATTTT
CDR3aa: CSLQSGDTDTQYF

abundance: NA
j_gene: TRBJ2-5
d_gene: NA
v_gene: TRBV14
CDR3nt: TGTGCCAGCAGCCAGTTGGACAGAGAGACCCAGTACTTC
CDR3aa: CASSQLDRETQYF

abundance: NA
j_gene: TRBJ1-1
d_gene: NA
v_gene: TRBV10-3
CDR3nt: TGTGCCAGTACAGGGACAATGAACACTGAAGCTTTCTTT
CDR3aa: CASTGTMNTEAFF

abundance: NA
j_gene: TRBJ1-1
d_gene: NA
v_gene: TRBV6-5
CDR3nt: TGTGCCAGCACCTCCAGGGCATCGAACACTGAAGCTTTCTTT
CDR3aa: CASTSRASNTEAFF

abundance: once
j_gene: TRBJ1-1
d_gene: TRBD1
v_gene: TRBV4-1
CDR3nt: TGCGCCAGCAGCCAGAGGGGGACAGTGGGGAACACTGAAGCTTTCTTT
CDR3aa: CASSQRGTVGNTEAFF

abundance: NA
j_gene: TRBJ2-1
d_gene: NA
v_gene: TRBV5-1
CDR3nt: TGCGCCAGCAGCTTGGTTTCGGGGTCTCCCAATGAGCAGTTCTTC
CDR3aa: CASSLVSGSPNEQFF

abundance: NA
j_gene: TRBJ2-2
d_gene: NA
v_gene: TRBV14
CDR3nt: TGTGCCAGCAGCCAAGAACGAGCCGTGGCCGGGGAGCTGTTTTTT
CDR3aa: CASSQERAVAGELFF

abundance: NA
j_gene: TRBJ2-3
d_gene: TRBD2
v_gene: TRBV28
CDR3nt: TGTGCCAGCAGTTTGGGATGGCTAGCGGCTAGCACAGATACGCAGTATTTT
CDR3aa: CASSLGWLAASTDTQYF

abundance: NA
j_gene: TRBJ1-4
d_gene: NA
v_gene: TRBV7-8
CDR3nt: TGTGCCAGCAGCTTAGGAGGGGGTTTTAATGAAAAACTGTTTTTT
CDR3aa: CASSLGGGFNEKLFF

abundance: NA
j_gene: TRBJ2-7
d_gene: TRBD1
v_gene: TRBV5-1
CDR3nt: TGCGCCAGCAGCGGGGGACAGGGGTACGAGCAGTACTTC
CDR3aa: CASSGGQGYEQYF

abundance: NA
j_gene: TRBJ2-5
d_gene: TRBD2
v_gene: TRBV14
CDR3nt: TGTGCCAGCAGCCAGGGTCTCGCGGGAGGCCAGGGCAAGCAGTACTTC
CDR3aa: CASSQGLAGGQGKQYF

abundance: NA
j_gene: TRBJ2-3
d_gene: NA
v_gene: TRBV19
CDR3nt: TGTGCCAGTAGCACAGCAGGATATGCAGATACGCAGTATTTT
CDR3aa: CASSTAGYADTQYF

abundance: NA
j_gene: TRBJ2-7
d_gene: NA
v_gene: TRBV18
CDR3nt: TGTGCCAGCTCCCGCGGAATAGGGGGATGGGACGAGCAGTACTTC
CDR3aa: CASSRGIGGWDEQYF

abundance: NA
j_gene: TRBJ2-5
d_gene: TRBD1
v_gene: TRBV28
CDR3nt: TGTGCCAGCAGTTTACGGGGACAGGGGGGTCAAGAGACCCAGTACTTC
CDR3aa: CASSLRGQGGQETQYF

abundance: once
j_gene: TRBJ2-1
d_gene: TRBD2
v_gene: TRBV19
CDR3nt: TGTGCCAGTAGTCCCCTAGCGGGAGGGTACAATGAGCAGTTCTTC
CDR3aa: CASSPLAGGYNEQFF

abundance: NA
j_gene: TRBJ1-2
d_gene: NA
v_gene: TRBV27
CDR3nt: TGTGCCAGCAGTCAACAGGGTTTTCTAGGGATAGATGGCTACACCTTC
CDR3aa: CASSQQGFLGIDGYTF

abundance: NA
j_gene: TRBJ2-7
d_gene: NA
v_gene: TRBV7-9
CDR3nt: TGTGCCAGCAGCACTAGCAGTTACGAGCAGTACTTC
CDR3aa: CASSTSSYEQYF

abundance: NA
j_gene: TRBJ1-1
d_gene: NA
v_gene: TRBV5-8
CDR3nt: TGTGCCAGCAGCTTCAAGGTTATCGGTGTGTTGATGGGCACTGAAGCTTTCTTT
CDR3aa: CASSFKVIGVLMGTEAFF

abundance: NA
j_gene: TRBJ2-7
d_gene: NA
v_gene: TRBV14
CDR3nt: TGTGCCAGCAGCCCGCACAGGACAACCCGCTTTTACGAGCAGTACTTC
CDR3aa: CASSPHRTTRFYEQYF

abundance: NA
j_gene: TRBJ2-4
d_gene: NA
v_gene: TRBV18
CDR3nt: TGTGCCAGCTCACCCCGGTTAGGGGGCAAAAACATTCAGTACTTC
CDR3aa: CASSPRLGGKNIQYF

abundance: NA
j_gene: TRBJ2-1
d_gene: TRBD1
v_gene: TRBV5-1
CDR3nt: TGCGCCAGCAGCTTGCACTGGACAGGGGAACCCGATGAGCAGTTCTTC
CDR3aa: CASSLHWTGEPDEQFF

abundance: once
j_gene: TRBJ1-1
d_gene: NA
v_gene: TRBV28
CDR3nt: TGTGCCAGCAGTTTAGTAGCGGGGAGGGGCACTGAAGCTTTCTTT
CDR3aa: CASSLVAGRGTEAFF